This TCR beta chain was obtained from a study of cytomegalovirus exposure and HLA in healthy donors. Trimming left V 1 base short and J 2 bases short, with 12 bases between. Looked up from germline, CDR1 is LGHNA and CDR2 is YSLEER. The CDR3 consists of 15 residues. PCR amplification relied on 60 Vbeta primers (plus 13 Jbeta primers). Assay: immunoSEQ multiplex PCR; the TCRdb copy retains only in-frame clones and omits some. The sample totals 100,000 to 150,000 clones. V gene TRBV4-3 combines with J gene TRBJ2-7; TRBD1 is a possible D gene (5 bases). Material for sequencing was PBMCs. The clonotype originates from a man younger than 35 in good health and CMV-seronegative. CDR3 DNA: TGCGCCAGCAGCCAAGGGGAAGACAGACCCTACGAGCAGTACTTC. Translation gives CASSQGEDRPYEQYF.